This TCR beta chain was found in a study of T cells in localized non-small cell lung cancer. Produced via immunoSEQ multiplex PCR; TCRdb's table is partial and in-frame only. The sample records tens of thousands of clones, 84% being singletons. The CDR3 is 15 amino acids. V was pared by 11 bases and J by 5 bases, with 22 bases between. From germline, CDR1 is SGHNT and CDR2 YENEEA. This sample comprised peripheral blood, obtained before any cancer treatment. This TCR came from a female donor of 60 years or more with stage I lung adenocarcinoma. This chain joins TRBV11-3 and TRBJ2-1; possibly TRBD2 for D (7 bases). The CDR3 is CACRPAGAGNNEQFF. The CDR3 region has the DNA TGTGCCTGTCGGCCGGCGGGGGCGGGGAACAATGAGCAGTTCTTC.